This T cell receptor beta chain was profiled in a study of cytomegalovirus exposure and HLA in healthy donors. Primers: 60 Vbeta forward and 13 Jbeta reverse. Produced via immunoSEQ multiplex PCR; TCRdb's table is partial and in-frame only. This table holds some 130,000 clones, around 78% found once. V was pared by 0 bases and J by 4 bases, with 7 bases between. CDR1 and CDR2 from the germline V gene are SGHRS and YFSETQ. This CDR3 is 13 amino acids long. The receptor comes from a man aged 40-49 years in good health and CMV-seronegative. The rearrangement links TRBV5-1 to TRBJ2-5; no definite D call. Sequencing used PBMCs. CDR3 coding DNA: TGCGCCAGCAGCTTGGAAGTGGCAGAGACCCAGTACTTC. Its translation: CASSLEVAETQYF.